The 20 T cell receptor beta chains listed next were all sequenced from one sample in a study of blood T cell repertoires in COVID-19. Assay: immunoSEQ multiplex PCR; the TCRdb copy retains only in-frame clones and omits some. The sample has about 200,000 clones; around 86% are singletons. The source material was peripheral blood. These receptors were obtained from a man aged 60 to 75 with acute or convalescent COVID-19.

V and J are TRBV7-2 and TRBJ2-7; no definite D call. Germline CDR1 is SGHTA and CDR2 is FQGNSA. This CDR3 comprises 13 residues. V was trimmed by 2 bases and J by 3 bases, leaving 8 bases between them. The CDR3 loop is CASSLRRVYEQYF. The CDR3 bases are TGTGCCAGCAGCTTAAGGAGAGTCTACGAGCAGTACTTC.

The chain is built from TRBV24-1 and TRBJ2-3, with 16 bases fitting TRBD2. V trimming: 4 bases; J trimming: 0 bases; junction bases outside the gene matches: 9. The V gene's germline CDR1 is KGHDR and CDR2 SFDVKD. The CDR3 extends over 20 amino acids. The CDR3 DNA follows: TGTGCCACCAGTGACCGCCGCGGGACTAGCGGGGGGGCAAGCACAGATACGCAGTATTTT. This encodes CATSDRRGTSGGASTDTQYF.

This chain's CDR3 is CASSMRRQLSRDSYEQYF. The CDR3 bases are TGTGCCAGTAGTATGCGGCGGCAGCTGAGTCGAGACTCCTACGAGCAGTACTTC. The V call is TRBV19, the J call TRBJ2-7; the D is unclear. V lost 3 bases and J 0 bases, leaving 21 bases between the germline ends. This CDR3 is built from 18 residues. Germline V CDR1 and CDR2: LNHDA, SQIVND (reference sequence).

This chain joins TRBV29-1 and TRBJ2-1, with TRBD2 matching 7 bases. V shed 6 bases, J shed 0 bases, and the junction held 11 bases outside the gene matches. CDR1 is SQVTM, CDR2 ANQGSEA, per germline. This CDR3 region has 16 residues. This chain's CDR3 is CSVGGGLPSSYNEQFF. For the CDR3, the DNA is TGCAGCGTGGGGGGGGGACTTCCTAGCTCCTACAATGAGCAGTTCTTC.

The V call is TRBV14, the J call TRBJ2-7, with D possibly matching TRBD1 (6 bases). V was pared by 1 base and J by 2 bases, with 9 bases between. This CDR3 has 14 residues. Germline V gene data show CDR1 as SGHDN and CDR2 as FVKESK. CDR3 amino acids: CASSQGPGAYEQYF. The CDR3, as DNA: TGTGCCAGCAGCCAAGGTCCAGGGGCCTACGAGCAGTACTTC.

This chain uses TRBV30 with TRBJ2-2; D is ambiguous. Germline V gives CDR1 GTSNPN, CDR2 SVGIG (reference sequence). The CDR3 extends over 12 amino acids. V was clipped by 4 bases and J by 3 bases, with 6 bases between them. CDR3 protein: CAWIEDTGELFF. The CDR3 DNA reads TGTGCCTGGATTGAGGACACCGGGGAGCTGTTTTTT.

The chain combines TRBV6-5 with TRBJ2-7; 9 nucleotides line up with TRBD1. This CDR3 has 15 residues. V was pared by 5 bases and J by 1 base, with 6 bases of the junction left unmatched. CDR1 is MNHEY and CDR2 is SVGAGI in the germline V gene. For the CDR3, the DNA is TGTGCCAGCAGTACCCGGGACAGGGCATCCTACGAGCAGTACTTC. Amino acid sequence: CASSTRDRASYEQYF.

Here the CDR3 DNA reads TGTGCCAGCAGCTTAGGCGGGACAGGGAATCACGAGCAGTACTTC. Translated: CASSLGGTGNHEQYF. This rearrangement joins TRBV7-9 to TRBJ2-7; TRBD1 matches at 9 bases. With V trimmed by 1 base and J by 5 bases, 6 bases remained unmatched. Germline CDR1 reads SEHNR; CDR2 reads FQNEAQ (reference sequence). This CDR3 spans 15 amino acids. Together with reference TRBV7-9 and TRBJ2-7, the CDR3 gives the full variable domain: DTGVSQNPRHKITKRGQNVTFRCDPISEHNRLYWYRQTLGQGPEFLTYFQNEAQLEKSRLLSDRFSAERPKGSFSTLEIQRTEQGDSAMYLCASSLGGTGNHEQYFGPGTRLTVT.

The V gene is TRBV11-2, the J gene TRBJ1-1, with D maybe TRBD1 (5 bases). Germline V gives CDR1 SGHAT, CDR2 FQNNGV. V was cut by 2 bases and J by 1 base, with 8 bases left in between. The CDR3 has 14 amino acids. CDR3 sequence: CASSLTQGNTEAFF. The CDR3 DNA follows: TGTGCCAGCAGCTTAACCCAGGGGAACACTGAAGCTTTCTTT.

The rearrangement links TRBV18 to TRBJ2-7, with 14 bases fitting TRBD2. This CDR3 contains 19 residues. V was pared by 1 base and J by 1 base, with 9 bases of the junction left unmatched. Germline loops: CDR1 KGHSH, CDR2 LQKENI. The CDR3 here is CASSPLYRTSGGHSYEQYF. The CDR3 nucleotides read TGTGCCAGCTCACCACTCTATCGGACTAGCGGGGGGCATTCCTACGAGCAGTACTTC.

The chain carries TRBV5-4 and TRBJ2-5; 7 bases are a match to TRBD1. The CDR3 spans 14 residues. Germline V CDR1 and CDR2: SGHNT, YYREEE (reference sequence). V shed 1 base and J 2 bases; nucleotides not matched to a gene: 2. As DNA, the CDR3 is TGTGCCAGCAGCTTGACAGGGGCTCAAGAGACCCAGTACTTC. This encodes CASSLTGAQETQYF.

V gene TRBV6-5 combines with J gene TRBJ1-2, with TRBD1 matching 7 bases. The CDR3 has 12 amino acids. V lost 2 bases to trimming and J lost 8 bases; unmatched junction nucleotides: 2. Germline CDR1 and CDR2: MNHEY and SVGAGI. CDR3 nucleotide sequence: TGTGCCAGCAGTTACGAACAGGGGGGCTACACCTTC. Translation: CASSYEQGGYTF.

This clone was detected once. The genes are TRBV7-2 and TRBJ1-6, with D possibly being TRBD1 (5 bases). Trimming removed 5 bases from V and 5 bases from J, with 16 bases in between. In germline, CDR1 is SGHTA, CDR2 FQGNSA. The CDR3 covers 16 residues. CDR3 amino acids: CASSPQMGGDNSPLHF. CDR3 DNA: TGTGCCAGCAGCCCGCAAATGGGGGGGGATAATTCACCCCTCCACTTT.

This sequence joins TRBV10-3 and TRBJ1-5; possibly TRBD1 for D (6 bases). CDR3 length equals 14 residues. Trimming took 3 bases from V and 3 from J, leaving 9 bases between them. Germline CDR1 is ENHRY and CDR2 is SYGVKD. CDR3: CAISDGGANQPQHF. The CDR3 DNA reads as TGTGCCATCAGTGATGGGGGGGCCAATCAGCCCCAGCATTTT.

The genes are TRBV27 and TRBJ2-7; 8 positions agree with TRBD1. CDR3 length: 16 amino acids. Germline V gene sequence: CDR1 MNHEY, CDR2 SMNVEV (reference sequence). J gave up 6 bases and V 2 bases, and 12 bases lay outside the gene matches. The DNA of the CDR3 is TGTGCCAGCAGTTTAATAGCCAGGGGGCCTAACTTCGAGCAGTACTTC. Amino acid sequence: CASSLIARGPNFEQYF.

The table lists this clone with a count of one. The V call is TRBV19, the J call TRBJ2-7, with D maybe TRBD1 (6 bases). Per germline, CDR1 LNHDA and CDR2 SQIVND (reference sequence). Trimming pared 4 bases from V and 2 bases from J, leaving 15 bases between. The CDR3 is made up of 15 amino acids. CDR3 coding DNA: TGTGCCAGTAGTACCAGTACTAGGGGGACCTACGAGCAGTACTTC. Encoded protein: CASSTSTRGTYEQYF. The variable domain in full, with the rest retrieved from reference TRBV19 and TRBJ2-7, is DGGITQSPKYLFRKEGQNVTLSCEQNLNHDAMYWYRQDPGQGLRLIYYSQIVNDFQKGDIAEGYSVSREKKESFPLTVTSAQKNPTAFYLCASSTSTRGTYEQYFGPGTRLTVT.

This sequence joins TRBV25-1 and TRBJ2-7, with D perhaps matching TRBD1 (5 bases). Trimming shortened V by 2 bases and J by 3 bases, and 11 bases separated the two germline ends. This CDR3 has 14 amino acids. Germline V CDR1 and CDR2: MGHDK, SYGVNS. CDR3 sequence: CASSEGQGSYEQYF. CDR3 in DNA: TGTGCCAGCAGTGAAGGGCAGGGAAGCTACGAGCAGTACTTC.

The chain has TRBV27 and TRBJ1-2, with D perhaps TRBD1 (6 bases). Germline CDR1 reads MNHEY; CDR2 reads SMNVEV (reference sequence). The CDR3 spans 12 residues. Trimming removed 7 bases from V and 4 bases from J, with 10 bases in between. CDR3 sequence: CASKGTTYGYTF. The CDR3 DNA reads TGTGCCAGCAAAGGGACAACCTATGGCTACACCTTC.

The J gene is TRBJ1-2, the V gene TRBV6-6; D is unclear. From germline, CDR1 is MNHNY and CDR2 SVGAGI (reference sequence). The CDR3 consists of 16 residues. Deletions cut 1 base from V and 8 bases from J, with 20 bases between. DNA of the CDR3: TGTGCCAGCAGTTACTTTTGGAGGGATCCCCCTTTGGGCTACACCTTC. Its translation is CASSYFWRDPPLGYTF.

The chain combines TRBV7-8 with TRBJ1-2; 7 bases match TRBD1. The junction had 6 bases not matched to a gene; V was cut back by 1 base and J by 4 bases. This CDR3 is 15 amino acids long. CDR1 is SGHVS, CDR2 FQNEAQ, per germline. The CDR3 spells CASSLGGQTSYGYTF. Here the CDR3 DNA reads TGTGCCAGCAGCTTAGGGGGACAGACGAGCTATGGCTACACCTTC.